This TCR beta chain was identified in a study of T cells after posttransplantation cyclophosphamide. This clone was counted a few times. Data came from immunoSEQ multiplex PCR; TCRdb stores just in-frame clones and leaves some out. The profile covers some 38,000 clones, none occurring a single time. Germline CDR1 and CDR2: SQVTM and ANQGSEA. CDR3 size: 12 residues. Between the trimmed V and J ends, which lost 5 bases and 7 bases, there was a span of 12 bases. The chain carries TRBV29-1 and TRBJ2-1, with D perhaps TRBD1 (8 bases). This receptor was obtained from a man in his fifties or sixties in good health, CMV-negative, and a related stem cell transplant donor. Sample: PBMCs. For the CDR3, the DNA is TGCAGCGTTACAGGGGGGGTAAATGAGCAGTTCTTC. Translated: CSVTGGVNEQFF.